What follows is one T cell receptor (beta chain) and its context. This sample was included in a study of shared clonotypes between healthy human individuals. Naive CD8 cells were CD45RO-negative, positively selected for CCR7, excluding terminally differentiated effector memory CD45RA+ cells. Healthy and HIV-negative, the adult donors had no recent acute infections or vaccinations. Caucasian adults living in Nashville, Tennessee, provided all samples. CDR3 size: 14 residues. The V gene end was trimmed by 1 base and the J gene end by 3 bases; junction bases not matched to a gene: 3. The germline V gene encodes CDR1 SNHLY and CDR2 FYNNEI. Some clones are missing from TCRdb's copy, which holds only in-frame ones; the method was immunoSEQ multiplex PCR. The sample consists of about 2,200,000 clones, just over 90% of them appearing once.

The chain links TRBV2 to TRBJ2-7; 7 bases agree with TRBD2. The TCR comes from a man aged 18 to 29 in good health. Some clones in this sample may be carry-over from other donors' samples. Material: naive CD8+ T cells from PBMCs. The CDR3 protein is CASSEGAGDYEQYF. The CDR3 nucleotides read TGTGCCAGCAGTGAAGGGGCGGGAGACTACGAGCAGTACTTC.